The clone carrying this T cell receptor beta chain showed up just a few times. The data were obtained in a study of CD8+ T cells in alopecia areata. Study background: Tofacitinib lasted 6 to 18 months, then 6 months off drug.

Reverse transcribed after extraction, RNA yielded cDNA as the sequencing template. TCRdb keeps only in-frame clones here, not all; method: immunoSEQ multiplex PCR. The sample lists about 13,000 clones, 68% occurring once. As to treatment: oral pan-JAK inhibitor, 5-10 mg twice daily. Specimens obtained from alopecia areata patients comprised lesional scalp punch biopsies and peripheral blood. The CDR3 contains 9 residues. V was clipped by 3 bases and J by 14 bases, with 8 bases between them. CDR1 and CDR2 (germline): DFQATT, SNEGSKA (reference sequence). The TCR was taken from a human donor with alopecia areata. V is TRBV20-1 and J is TRBJ2-1, with D unresolved. Source: skin, taken at week 4, from a patient treated with tofacitinib. CDR3 amino acids: CSARTKEFF. The CDR3 nucleotides read TGCAGTGCTAGGACCAAGGAGTTCTTC.